These T cell receptor beta chains were read from a single sample in a study of shared clonotypes between healthy human individuals. Repertoires were generated with immunoSEQ multiplex PCR, while TCRdb's copy carries only in-frame clones and drops some. The sample contains some 2,500,000 clones, more than 85% of which appear only once. The sequenced sample consisted of naive CD4+ T cells from PBMCs. These receptors originate from a man younger than 35 in good health. Some clones in this sample may be carry-over from other donors' samples. Both conserved end residues are part of each CDR3. D genes are given only for firm matches.

v_gene	d_gene	j_gene	CDR3nt	CDR3aa
TRBV29-1	.	TRBJ2-5	TGCAGCTTGATGGACGGGCAAGAGACCCAGTACTTC	CSLMDGQETQYF
TRBV4-2	.	TRBJ1-1	TGTGCCAGCAGACGGGTAGGGGGAGAGACTGAAGCTTTCTTT	CASRRVGGETEAFF
TRBV2	.	TRBJ1-5	TGTGCCAGCAGTGGGGCAGGCGGAGGGGATCAGCCCCAGCATTTT	CASSGAGGGDQPQHF
TRBV28	TRBD1	TRBJ2-7	TGTGCCAGCACCCAGGGACAGCTATACGAGCAGTACTTC	CASTQGQLYEQYF
TRBV20-1	.	TRBJ1-5	TGCAGTGCCGCGATTAATCAGCCCCAGCATTTT	CSAAINQPQHF
TRBV9	.	TRBJ2-1	TGTGCCAGCAGCGCCACTGGACAAGATTACAATGAGCAGTTCTTC	CASSATGQDYNEQFF
TRBV10-3	.	TRBJ1-2	TGTGCCATCAGTGAGTTCGCAGGAGAGCCCTATGGCTACACCTTC	CAISEFAGEPYGYTF
TRBV11-2	TRBD1	TRBJ1-1	TGTGCCAGCAAAACAGGGGAAACTGAAGCTTTCTTT	CASKTGETEAFF
TRBV29-1	.	TRBJ1-2	TGCAGCGTTGGGGACCGCAGTCTCTATGGCTACACCTTC	CSVGDRSLYGYTF
TRBV5-1	TRBD2	TRBJ2-2	TGCGCCAGCAGCTCTAGCGGGAGGCTCACCGGGGAGCTGTTTTTT	CASSSSGRLTGELFF